The following is a T cell receptor beta chain sequence with its context. Its antigen is unknown. Healthy nonsmoking adults and healthy children aged about 15-60 months donated peripheral blood. Sorted cells: live naive CD8+ T cells, CD45RA+CCR7+, Annexin V-negative. This record belongs to a study of naive CD8 T cells in extremely preterm neonates. Study-level results: Compared with older groups, preterm CDR3s were shorter, with fewer N additions and less trimming. Preterm samples differed in productive template counts; sample size was small.

The table came from immunoSEQ multiplex PCR; TCRdb's copy has only in-frame clones and leaves some out. The top ten clones hold 0.25% to 0.35% of a sample with around 6,600 clones, approximately 98% of them seen once. V shed 3 bases and J 8 bases; nucleotides not matched to a gene: 6. The CDR3 is made up of 14 amino acids. Germline V lookup: CDR1 LNHDA, CDR2 SQIVND (reference sequence). What was sequenced was naive CD8+ T cells from blood. The origin of this receptor is a human donor in good health. This chain uses TRBV19 with TRBJ1-2, with TRBD1 matching 10 bases. CDR3 amino acids: CASSIPGTGDGYTF. The CDR3 nucleotides read TGTGCCAGTAGTATTCCCGGGACAGGGGACGGCTACACCTTC.